The TCR beta chain under discussion was sequenced for a study of blood T cell repertoires in COVID-19. This clone was observed a single time. Participant-reported clinical history was the basis for cohort assignment. Germline values: CDR1 SGHRS, CDR2 YFSETQ. The J segment lost 3 bases and the V segment lost 2 bases, leaving 5 bases of the junction unmatched. This CDR3 spans 15 amino acids. Here immunoSEQ multiplex PCR was the method, and the copy in TCRdb shows in-frame clones only, minus some. The table lists some 230,000 clones, over 75% of them singletons. The source material was PBMCs or T cells enriched from blood (not recorded which). This TCR was recovered from a woman in her late teens or twenties in a cohort exposed to, infected with or recovered from COVID-19 (not recorded which). The gene calls are TRBV5-1 and TRBJ2-3; 8 bases are a match to TRBD1. CDR3 region: CASSLSGQVTDTQYF. In DNA form, the CDR3 reads TGCGCCAGCAGCTTATCGGGACAGGTGACAGATACGCAGTATTTT.